These 13 T cell receptor beta chains originate from one sample sequenced in a study of T cell responses to AZD1222 COVID-19 vaccine. Some clones are missing from TCRdb's copy, which holds only in-frame ones; the method was immunoSEQ multiplex PCR. Among roughly 110,000 clones listed, approximately 92% were seen once. The sequencing used peripheral blood, collected 28 days after the second AZD1222 dose. The receptors shown here come from an adult who received the AZD1222 COVID-19 vaccine.

The chain is built from TRBV7-8 and TRBJ2-5, with TRBD2 matching 11 bases. Germline V gene lookup returns CDR1 SGHVS and CDR2 FQNEAQ. The CDR3 is 16 residues long. Unmatched junction bases numbered 10, after V lost 5 bases and J lost 5 bases. CDR3: CASSNGLAGEKETQYF. For the CDR3, the DNA is TGTGCCAGCAGCAACGGACTAGCGGGTGAGAAGGAGACCCAGTACTTC.

The J gene is TRBJ2-1, the V gene TRBV7-3; 8 nucleotides align to TRBD2. The CDR3 spans 16 residues. V shed 5 bases and J 6 bases; nucleotides not matched to a gene: 12. The germline V gene has CDR1 SGHTA and CDR2 FQGTGA. The CDR3 sequence is CASSPTSGLTLNEQFF. In nucleotides, the CDR3 is TGTGCCAGCAGCCCTACTAGCGGATTAACTCTCAATGAGCAGTTCTTC.

CDR3 residues: CAISGSGSSYEQYF. Here the CDR3 DNA reads TGTGCCATCAGTGGTAGCGGGTCCTCCTACGAGCAGTACTTC. The chain recombines TRBV10-3 with TRBJ2-7; TRBD2 agrees at 7 bases. CDR1 and CDR2 (germline): ENHRY, SYGVKD. The CDR3 covers 14 residues. V lost 4 bases and J lost 0; bases outside the gene matches: 3.

The rearrangement joins TRBV19 to TRBJ2-1; 8 nucleotides agree with TRBD2. The V and J ends lost 10 bases and 4 bases, in that order; junction bases with no gene match: 12. This CDR3 is built from 15 residues. CDR1 is LNHDA, CDR2 SQIVND, per germline (reference sequence). CDR3 nucleotides: TGTGCCACCCAGTTGGGGACTAGTTATTACAATGAGCAGTTCTTC. This translates into CATQLGTSYYNEQFF.

In DNA form, the CDR3 reads TGTGCCAGCAGCTCGCCGGGACAGGGTCGGTCCGGGGAGCTGTTTTTT. Translated, it gives CASSSPGQGRSGELFF. The J gene is TRBJ2-2, the V gene TRBV5-5, with 9 positions matching TRBD1. CDR3 length: 16 residues. The V gene end was trimmed by 3 bases and the J gene end by 6 bases; junction bases not matched to a gene: 9. Germline CDR1 SGHKS, CDR2 YYEKEE (reference sequence).

The gene calls are TRBV6-2 or TRBV6-3 and TRBJ2-1; D remains unclear. The CDR3 has 14 amino acids. V was trimmed by 0 bases and J by 6 bases, leaving 9 bases between them. Germline assignment: CDR1 MNHEY and CDR2 SVGEGT. CDR3 nucleotide sequence: TGTGCCAGCAGTTACTCGAATGAACGCAATGAGCAGTTCTTC. Translation: CASSYSNERNEQFF.

The chain has TRBV10-1 and TRBJ1-5, with D perhaps matching TRBD1 (5 bases). V gave up 7 bases and J gave up 5 bases, with 18 bases separating them. This CDR3 comprises 15 residues. Germline V gene lookup returns CDR1 WNHNN and CDR2 SYGVQD (reference sequence). The CDR3 nucleotides read TGCGCCAGCACCCCAACCAGGGAACCGGATCAGCCCCAGCATTTT. It encodes CASTPTREPDQPQHF.

This clone was seen a few times. The genes are TRBV7-8 and TRBJ1-5, with 9 bases fitting TRBD1. CDR3 length: 17 amino acids. V was clipped by 5 bases and J by 4 bases; unmatched bases: 12. Germline CDR1 reads SGHVS; CDR2 reads FQNEAQ. Written as DNA, the CDR3 is TGTGCCAGCAGCCCGGAAAAGACAGGGGGATTTAATCAGCCCCAGCATTTT. It is translated as CASSPEKTGGFNQPQHF.

The chain carries TRBV28 and TRBJ1-6, with a weak D call TRBD1 (6 bases). Trimming shortened V by 6 bases and J by 8 bases, and 11 bases separated the two germline ends. The germline V gene has CDR1 MDHEN and CDR2 SYDVKM. The CDR3 is 13 amino acids. CDR3 amino acids: CASRQGNDSPLHF. CDR3 DNA sequence: TGTGCCAGCAGACAGGGTAATGATTCACCCCTCCACTTT.

This sequence joins TRBV5-1 and TRBJ1-1; D gene unclear. V lost 7 bases, J lost 3 bases, and 7 bases lay in between. The germline gives CDR1 SGHRS, CDR2 YFSETQ. CDR3 size: 11 residues. The CDR3 coding sequence is TGCGCCAGCTCCCAGGACACTGAAGCTTTCTTT. Translation gives CASSQDTEAFF.

V and J are TRBV6-6 and TRBJ2-7; 9 nucleotides line up with TRBD1. The trim removed 6 bases at V and 5 bases at J, leaving 11 bases unmatched. Germline V CDR1 and CDR2: MNHNY, SVGAGI (reference sequence). CDR3 size: 15 residues. CDR3 nucleotides: TGTGCCAGCAGCCCTACCGGGACAGGGAGCCACGAGCAGTACTTC. It is translated as CASSPTGTGSHEQYF.

This sequence joins TRBV28 and TRBJ2-1, with 12 bases aligning to TRBD2. Trimming at V came to 5 bases and at J to 5 bases, leaving 10 bases not matched to a gene. Germline V gives CDR1 MDHEN, CDR2 SYDVKM. The CDR3 is made up of 17 amino acids. CDR3 DNA: TGTGCCAGCAGTCCACCCGGGACTAGCGGGCCCGACAATGAGCAGTTCTTC. This codes for CASSPPGTSGPDNEQFF.

The CDR3 sequence: CASSPTGQGETQYF. CDR3 bases: TGTGCCAGCAGTCCGACAGGGCAGGGAGAGACCCAGTACTTC. The chain has TRBV27 and TRBJ2-5; the match to TRBD1 covers 7 bases. This CDR3 spans 14 amino acids. V lost 5 bases and J lost 4; bases outside the gene matches: 7. Germline V CDR1 and CDR2: MNHEY, SMNVEV (reference sequence).